This T cell receptor (beta chain) was captured by sequencing in a study of T cell repertoires in cytomegalovirus infection. Study-level points and caveats: Across the ex vivo response, the dominant clonotypes were HLA-C-restricted CMV-specific TCR beta clonotypes.

This CDR3 comprises 13 residues. Germline V gene lookup returns CDR1 LNHDA and CDR2 SQIVND (reference sequence). TCRdb processed the reads anew with MiXCR; each CDR3 protein has one entry. The table shows around 270,000 distinct CDR3 sequences, with around 8.7% occurring only once. Regarding this clonotype: What it binds is not known. This sequence may be a read error, since a much larger clone differs from it by one base.

The J gene is TRBJ1-1, the V gene TRBV19; no clear D. The sample consisted of PBMCs. The clonotype originates from a human donor in good health (CMV status not recorded). Some clones in this sample may be carry-over from other donors' samples. The CDR3 sequence is CASNIRSNTEAFF. The DNA of the CDR3 is TGTGCCAGTAATATACGGAGCAACACTGAAGCTTTCTTT.